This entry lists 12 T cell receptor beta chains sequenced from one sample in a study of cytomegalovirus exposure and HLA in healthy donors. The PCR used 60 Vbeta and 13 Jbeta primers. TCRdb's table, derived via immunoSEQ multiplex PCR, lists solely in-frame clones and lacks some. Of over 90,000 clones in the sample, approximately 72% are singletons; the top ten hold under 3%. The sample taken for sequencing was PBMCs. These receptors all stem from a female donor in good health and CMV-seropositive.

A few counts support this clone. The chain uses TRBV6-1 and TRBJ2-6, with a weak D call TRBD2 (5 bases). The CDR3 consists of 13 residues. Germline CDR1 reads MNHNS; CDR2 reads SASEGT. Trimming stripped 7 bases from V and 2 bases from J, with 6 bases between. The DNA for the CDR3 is TGTGCCAGCACAGCGGCTGGGGCCAACGTCCTGACTTTC. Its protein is CASTAAGANVLTF.

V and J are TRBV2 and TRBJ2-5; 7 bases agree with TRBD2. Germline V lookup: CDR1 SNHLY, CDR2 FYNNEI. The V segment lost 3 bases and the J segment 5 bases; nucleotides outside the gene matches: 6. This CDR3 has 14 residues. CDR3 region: CASSDRTSLETQYF. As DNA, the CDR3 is TGTGCCAGCAGTGATCGGACTAGTTTGGAGACCCAGTACTTC.

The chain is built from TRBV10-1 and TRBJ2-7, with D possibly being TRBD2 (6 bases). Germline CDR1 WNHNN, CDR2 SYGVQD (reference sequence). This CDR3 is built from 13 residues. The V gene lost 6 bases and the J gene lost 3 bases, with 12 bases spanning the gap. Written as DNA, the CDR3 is TGCGCCAGCAGCTCCGGAGGGGTCTACGAGCAGTACTTC. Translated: CASSSGGVYEQYF.

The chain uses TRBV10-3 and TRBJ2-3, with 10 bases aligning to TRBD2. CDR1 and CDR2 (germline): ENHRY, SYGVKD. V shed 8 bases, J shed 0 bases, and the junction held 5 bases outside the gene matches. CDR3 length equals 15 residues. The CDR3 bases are TGTGCCATCCATAGCGGGGGGCGGAGCACAGATACGCAGTATTTT. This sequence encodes CAIHSGGRSTDTQYF.

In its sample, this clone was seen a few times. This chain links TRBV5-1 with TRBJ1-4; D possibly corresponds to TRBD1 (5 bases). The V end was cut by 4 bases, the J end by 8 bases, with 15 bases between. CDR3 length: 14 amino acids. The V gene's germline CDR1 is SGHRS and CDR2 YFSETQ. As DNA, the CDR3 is TGCGCCAGCAGCAGCCAGGGTCTGAGGGAAAAACTGTTTTTT. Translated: CASSSQGLREKLFF.

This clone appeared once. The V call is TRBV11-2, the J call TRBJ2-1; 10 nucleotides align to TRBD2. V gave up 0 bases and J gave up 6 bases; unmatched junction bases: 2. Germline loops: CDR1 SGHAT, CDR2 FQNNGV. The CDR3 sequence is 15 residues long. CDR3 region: CASSLDGTSANEQFF. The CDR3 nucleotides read TGTGCCAGCAGCTTAGACGGGACTAGCGCCAATGAGCAGTTCTTC. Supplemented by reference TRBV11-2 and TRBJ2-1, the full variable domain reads EAGVAQSPRYKIIEKRQSVAFWCNPISGHATLYWYQQILGQGPKLLIQFQNNGVVDDSQLPKDRFSAERLKGVDSTLKIQPAKLEDSAVYLCASSLDGTSANEQFFGPGTRLTVL.

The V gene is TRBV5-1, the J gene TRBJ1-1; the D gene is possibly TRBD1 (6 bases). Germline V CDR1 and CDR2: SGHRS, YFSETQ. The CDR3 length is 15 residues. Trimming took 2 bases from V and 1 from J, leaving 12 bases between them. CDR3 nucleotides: TGCGCCAGCAGCTTACAGGGCCCCCCGAACACTGAAGCTTTCTTT. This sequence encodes CASSLQGPPNTEAFF.

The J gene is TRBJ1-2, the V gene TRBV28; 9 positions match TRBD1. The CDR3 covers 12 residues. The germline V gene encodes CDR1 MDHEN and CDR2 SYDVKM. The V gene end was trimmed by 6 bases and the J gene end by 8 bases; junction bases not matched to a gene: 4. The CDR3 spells CASSRDRDGYTF. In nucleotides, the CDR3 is TGTGCCAGCAGCCGGGACAGGGACGGCTACACCTTC.

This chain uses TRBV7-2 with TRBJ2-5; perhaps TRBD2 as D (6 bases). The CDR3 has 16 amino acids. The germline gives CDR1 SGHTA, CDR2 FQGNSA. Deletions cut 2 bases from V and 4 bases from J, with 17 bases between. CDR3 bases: TGTGCCAGCAGCTTATTGGGGAGGCAGGGAAGAGAGACCCAGTACTTC. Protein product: CASSLLGRQGRETQYF.

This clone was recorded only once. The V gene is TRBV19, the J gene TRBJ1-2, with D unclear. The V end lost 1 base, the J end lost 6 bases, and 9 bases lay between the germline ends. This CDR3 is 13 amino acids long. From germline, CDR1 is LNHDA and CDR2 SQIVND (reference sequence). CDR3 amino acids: CASSIGLSDGYTF. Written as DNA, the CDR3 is TGTGCCAGTAGTATAGGATTGTCGGATGGCTACACCTTC. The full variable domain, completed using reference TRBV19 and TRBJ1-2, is DGGITQSPKYLFRKEGQNVTLSCEQNLNHDAMYWYRQDPGQGLRLIYYSQIVNDFQKGDIAEGYSVSREKKESFPLTVTSAQKNPTAFYLCASSIGLSDGYTFGSGTRLTVV.

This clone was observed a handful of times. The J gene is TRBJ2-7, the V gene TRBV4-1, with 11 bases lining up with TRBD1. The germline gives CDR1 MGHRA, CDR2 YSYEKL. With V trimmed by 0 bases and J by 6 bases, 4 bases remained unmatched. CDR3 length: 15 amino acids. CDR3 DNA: TGCGCCAGCAGCCAAGATACTGGACAGGGGGCCGAGCAGTACTTC. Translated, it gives CASSQDTGQGAEQYF.

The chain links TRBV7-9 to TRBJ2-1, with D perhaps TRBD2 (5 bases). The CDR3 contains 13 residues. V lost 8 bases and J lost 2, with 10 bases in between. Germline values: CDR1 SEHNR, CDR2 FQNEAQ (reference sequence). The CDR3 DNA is TGTGCCAGCGTGGACGGGACCTACAATGAGCAGTTCTTC. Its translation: CASVDGTYNEQFF.